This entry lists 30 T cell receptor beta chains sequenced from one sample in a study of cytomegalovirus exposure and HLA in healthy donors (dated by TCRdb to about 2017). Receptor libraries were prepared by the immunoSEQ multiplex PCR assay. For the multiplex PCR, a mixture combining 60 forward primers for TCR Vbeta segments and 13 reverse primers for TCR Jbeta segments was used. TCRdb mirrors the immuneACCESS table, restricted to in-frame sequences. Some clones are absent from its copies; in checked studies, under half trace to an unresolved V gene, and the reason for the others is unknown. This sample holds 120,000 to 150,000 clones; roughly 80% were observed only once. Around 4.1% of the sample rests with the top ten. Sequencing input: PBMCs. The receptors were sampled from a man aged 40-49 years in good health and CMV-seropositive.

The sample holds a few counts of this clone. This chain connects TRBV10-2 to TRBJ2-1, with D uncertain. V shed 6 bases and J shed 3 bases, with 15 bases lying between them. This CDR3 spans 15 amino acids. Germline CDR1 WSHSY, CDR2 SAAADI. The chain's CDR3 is CASSERVILYNEQFF. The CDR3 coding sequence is TGCGCCAGCAGCGAGCGCGTTATCCTCTACAATGAGCAGTTCTTC.

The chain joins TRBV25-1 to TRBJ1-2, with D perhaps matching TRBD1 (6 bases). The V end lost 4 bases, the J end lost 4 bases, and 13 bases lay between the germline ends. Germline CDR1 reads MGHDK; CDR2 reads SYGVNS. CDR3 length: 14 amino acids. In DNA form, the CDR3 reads TGTGCCAGCAGTGCGTCACAGGGTAGCTATGGCTACACCTTC. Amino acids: CASSASQGSYGYTF.

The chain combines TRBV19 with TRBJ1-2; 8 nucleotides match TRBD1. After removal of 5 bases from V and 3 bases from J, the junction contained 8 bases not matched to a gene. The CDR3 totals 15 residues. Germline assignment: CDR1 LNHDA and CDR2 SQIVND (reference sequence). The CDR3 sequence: CASSPLTGAYYGYTF. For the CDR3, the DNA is TGTGCCAGTAGTCCCTTGACAGGGGCTTACTATGGCTACACCTTC.

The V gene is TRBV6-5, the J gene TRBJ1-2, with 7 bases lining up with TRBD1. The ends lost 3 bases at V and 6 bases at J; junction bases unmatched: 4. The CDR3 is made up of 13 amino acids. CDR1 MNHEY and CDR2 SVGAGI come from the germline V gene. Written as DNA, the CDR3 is TGTGCCAGCAGTTATACAGGGGAGAATGGCTACACCTTC. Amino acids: CASSYTGENGYTF.

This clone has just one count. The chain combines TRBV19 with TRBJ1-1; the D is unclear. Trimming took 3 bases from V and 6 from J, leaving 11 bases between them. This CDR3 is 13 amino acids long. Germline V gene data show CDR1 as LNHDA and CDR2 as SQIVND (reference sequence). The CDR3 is CASSISGFPEAFF. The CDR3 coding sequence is TGTGCCAGTAGTATCTCGGGGTTCCCTGAAGCTTTCTTT.

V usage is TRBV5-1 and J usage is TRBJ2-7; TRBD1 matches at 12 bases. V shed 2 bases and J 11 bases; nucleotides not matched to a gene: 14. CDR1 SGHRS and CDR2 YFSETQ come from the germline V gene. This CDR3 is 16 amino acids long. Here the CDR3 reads CASSFGSGGQGALEYF. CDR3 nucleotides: TGCGCCAGCAGCTTCGGCTCCGGGGGACAGGGGGCTTTGGAGTACTTC.

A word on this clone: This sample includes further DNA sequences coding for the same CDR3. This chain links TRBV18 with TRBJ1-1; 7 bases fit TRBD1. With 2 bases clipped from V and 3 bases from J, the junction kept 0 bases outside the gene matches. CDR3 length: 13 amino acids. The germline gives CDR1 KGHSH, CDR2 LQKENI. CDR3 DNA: TGTGCCAGCTCACCAGGACAGGACACTGAAGCTTTCTTT. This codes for CASSPGQDTEAFF.

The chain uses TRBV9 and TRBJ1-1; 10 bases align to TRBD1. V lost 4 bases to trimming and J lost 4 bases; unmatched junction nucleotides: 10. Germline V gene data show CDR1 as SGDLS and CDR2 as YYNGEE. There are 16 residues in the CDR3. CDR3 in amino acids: CASSQPRGQGVTEAFF. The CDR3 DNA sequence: TGTGCCAGCAGCCAACCTAGAGGACAGGGGGTCACTGAAGCTTTCTTT.

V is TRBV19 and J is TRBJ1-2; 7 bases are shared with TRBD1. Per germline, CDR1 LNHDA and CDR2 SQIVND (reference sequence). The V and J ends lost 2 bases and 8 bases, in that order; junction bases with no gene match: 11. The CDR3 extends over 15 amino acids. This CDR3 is CASSITFTGESGYTF. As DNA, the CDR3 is TGTGCCAGTAGTATAACTTTTACAGGGGAAAGCGGCTACACCTTC.

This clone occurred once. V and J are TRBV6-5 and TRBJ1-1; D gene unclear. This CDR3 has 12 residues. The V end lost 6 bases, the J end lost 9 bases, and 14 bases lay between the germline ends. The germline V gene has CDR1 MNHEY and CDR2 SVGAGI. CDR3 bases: TGTGCCAGCAGCCCCACAGCGGAAAAAGCTTTCTTT. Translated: CASSPTAEKAFF.

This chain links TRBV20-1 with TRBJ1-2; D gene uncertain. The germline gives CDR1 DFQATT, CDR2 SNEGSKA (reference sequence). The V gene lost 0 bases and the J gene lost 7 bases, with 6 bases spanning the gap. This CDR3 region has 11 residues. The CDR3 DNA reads TGCAGTGCTAGAGAGGGCAGTGGCTACACCTTC. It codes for CSAREGSGYTF.

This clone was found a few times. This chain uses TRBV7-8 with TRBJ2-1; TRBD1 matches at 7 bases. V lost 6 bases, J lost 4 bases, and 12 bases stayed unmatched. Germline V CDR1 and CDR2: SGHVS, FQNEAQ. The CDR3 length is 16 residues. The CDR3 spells CASRWKDRVPYNEQFF. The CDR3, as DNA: TGTGCCAGCAGATGGAAAGACAGGGTTCCTTACAATGAGCAGTTCTTC.

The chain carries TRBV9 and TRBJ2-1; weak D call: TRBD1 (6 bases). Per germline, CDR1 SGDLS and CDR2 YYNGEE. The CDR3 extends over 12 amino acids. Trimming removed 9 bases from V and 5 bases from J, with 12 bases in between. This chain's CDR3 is CATGAGDNEQFF. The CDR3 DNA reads TGTGCCACTGGGGCAGGGGACAATGAGCAGTTCTTC.

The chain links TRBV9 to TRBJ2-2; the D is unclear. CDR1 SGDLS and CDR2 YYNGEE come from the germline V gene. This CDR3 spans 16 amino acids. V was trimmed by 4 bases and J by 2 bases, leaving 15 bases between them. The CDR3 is CASSRSQPRNTGELFF. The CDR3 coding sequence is TGTGCCAGCAGCCGATCACAACCCCGTAACACCGGGGAGCTGTTTTTT.

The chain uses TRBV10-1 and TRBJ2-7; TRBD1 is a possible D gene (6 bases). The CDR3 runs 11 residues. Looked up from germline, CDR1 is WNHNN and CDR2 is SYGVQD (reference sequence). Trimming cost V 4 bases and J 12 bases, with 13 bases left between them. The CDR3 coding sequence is TGCGCCAGCAGTGCGGGGACAAGGCTGTACTTC. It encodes CASSAGTRLYF.

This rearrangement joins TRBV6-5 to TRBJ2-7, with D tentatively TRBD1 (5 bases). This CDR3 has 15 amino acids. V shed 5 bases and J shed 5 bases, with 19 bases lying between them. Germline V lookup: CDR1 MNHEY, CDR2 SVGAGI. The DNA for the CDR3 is TGTGCCAGCAGTGCGGATGACAGCCCAGGCCACGAGCAGTACTTC. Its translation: CASSADDSPGHEQYF.

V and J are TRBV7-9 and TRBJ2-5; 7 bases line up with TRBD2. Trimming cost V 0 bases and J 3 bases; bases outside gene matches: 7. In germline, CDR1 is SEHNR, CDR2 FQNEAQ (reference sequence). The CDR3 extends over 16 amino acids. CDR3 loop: CASSLAAGVSKETQYF. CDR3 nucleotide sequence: TGTGCCAGCAGCTTAGCTGCGGGAGTCTCTAAAGAGACCCAGTACTTC.

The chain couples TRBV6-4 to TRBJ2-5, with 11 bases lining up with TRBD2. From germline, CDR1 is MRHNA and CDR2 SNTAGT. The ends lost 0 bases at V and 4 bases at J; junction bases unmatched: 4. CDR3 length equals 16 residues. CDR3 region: CASSDSPSGGPETQYF. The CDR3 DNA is TGTGCCAGCAGTGACTCGCCTAGCGGGGGGCCAGAGACCCAGTACTTC.

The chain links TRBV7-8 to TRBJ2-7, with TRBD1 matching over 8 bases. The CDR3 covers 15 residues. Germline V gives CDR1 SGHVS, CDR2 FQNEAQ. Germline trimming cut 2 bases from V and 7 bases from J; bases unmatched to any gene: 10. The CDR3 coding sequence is TGTGCCAGCAGCTTACATCCCGGACAGGGTAGGGAGCAGTACTTC. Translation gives CASSLHPGQGREQYF.

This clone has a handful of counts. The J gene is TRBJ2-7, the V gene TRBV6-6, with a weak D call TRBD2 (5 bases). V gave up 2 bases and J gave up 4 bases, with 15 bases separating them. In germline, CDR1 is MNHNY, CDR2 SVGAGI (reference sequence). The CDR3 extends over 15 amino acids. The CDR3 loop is CASSYRLSGAYEQYF. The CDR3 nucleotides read TGTGCCAGCAGTTACCGACTAAGCGGAGCTTACGAGCAGTACTTC.

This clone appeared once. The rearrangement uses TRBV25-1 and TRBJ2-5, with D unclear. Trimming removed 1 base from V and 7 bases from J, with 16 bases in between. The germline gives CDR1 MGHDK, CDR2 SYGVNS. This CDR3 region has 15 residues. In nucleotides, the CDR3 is TGTGCCAGCAGTGAATTAAAAGGAAGACTCCCGACCCAGTACTTC. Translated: CASSELKGRLPTQYF. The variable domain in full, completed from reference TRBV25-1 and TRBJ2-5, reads EADIYQTPRYLVIGTGKKITLECSQTMGHDKMYWYQQDPGMELHLIHYSYGVNSTEKGDLSSESTVSRIRTEHFPLTLESARPSHTSQYLCASSELKGRLPTQYFGPGTRLLVL.

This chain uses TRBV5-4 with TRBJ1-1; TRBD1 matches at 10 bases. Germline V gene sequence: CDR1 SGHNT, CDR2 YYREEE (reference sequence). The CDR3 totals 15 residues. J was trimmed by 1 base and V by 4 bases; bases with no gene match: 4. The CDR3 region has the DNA TGTGCCAGCAGCCCGGGACAGGGGAGGAACACTGAAGCTTTCTTT. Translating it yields CASSPGQGRNTEAFF.

The DNA of the CDR3 is TGTGCCAGCAGCTTAGTTGGCGGGGGGGCCGCCAATGAGCAGTTCTTC. Its protein product is CASSLVGGGAANEQFF. The rearrangement links TRBV7-9 to TRBJ2-1, with 9 bases fitting TRBD2. J gave up 6 bases and V 1 base, and 7 bases lay outside the gene matches. CDR3 length equals 16 residues. Germline CDR1 and CDR2: SEHNR and FQNEAQ (reference sequence).

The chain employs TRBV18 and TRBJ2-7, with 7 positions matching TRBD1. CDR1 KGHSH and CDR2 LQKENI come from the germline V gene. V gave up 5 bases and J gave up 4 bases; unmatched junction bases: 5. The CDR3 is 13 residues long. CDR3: CASSGGQDYEQYF. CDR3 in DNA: TGTGCCAGCTCAGGAGGACAGGATTACGAGCAGTACTTC. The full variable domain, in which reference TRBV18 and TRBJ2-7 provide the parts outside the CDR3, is NAGVMQNPRHLVRRRGQEARLRCSPMKGHSHVYWYRQLPEEGLKFMVYLQKENIIDESGMPKERFSAEFPKEGPSILRIQQVVRGDSAAYFCASSGGQDYEQYFGPGTRLTVT.

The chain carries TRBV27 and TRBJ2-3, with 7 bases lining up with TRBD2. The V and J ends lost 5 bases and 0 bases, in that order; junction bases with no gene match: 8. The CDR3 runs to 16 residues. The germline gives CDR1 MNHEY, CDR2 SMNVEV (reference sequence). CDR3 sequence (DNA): TGTGCCAGCAGTGCGCTCTCGGGAGGAAGCACAGATACGCAGTATTTT. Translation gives CASSALSGGSTDTQYF.

In nucleotides, the CDR3 is TGTGCCAGCCTCGGAACAGGGCCCACCGGGGAGCTGTTTTTT. Translation gives CASLGTGPTGELFF. V usage is TRBV7-9 and J usage is TRBJ2-2, with a weak D call TRBD1 (6 bases). The CDR3 consists of 14 residues. Germline CDR1 reads SEHNR; CDR2 reads FQNEAQ (reference sequence). The ends were cut back, 8 bases at V and 4 bases at J, with 14 bases in the middle. The full variable domain, rest sourced from reference TRBV7-9 and TRBJ2-2, is DTGVSQNPRHKITKRGQNVTFRCDPISEHNRLYWYRQTLGQGPEFLTYFQNEAQLEKSRLLSDRFSAERPKGSFSTLEIQRTEQGDSAMYLCASLGTGPTGELFFGEGSRLTVL.

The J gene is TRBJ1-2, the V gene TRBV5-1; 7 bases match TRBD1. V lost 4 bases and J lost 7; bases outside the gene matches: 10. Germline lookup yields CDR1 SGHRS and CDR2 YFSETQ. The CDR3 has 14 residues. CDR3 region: CASSRRQGSSGYTF. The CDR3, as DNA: TGCGCCAGCAGCCGACGACAGGGAAGCTCTGGCTACACCTTC. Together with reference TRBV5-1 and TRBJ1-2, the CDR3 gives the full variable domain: KAGVTQTPRYLIKTRGQQVTLSCSPISGHRSVSWYQQTPGQGLQFLFEYFSETQRNKGNFPGRFSGRQFSNSRSEMNVSTLELGDSALYLCASSRRQGSSGYTFGSGTRLTVV.

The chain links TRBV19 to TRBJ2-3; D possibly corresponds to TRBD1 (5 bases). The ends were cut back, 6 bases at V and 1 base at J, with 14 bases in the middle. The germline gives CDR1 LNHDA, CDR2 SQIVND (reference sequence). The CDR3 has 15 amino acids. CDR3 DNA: TGTGCCAGTAGGAGGACACCCTGGGGCACAGATACGCAGTATTTT. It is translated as CASRRTPWGTDTQYF.

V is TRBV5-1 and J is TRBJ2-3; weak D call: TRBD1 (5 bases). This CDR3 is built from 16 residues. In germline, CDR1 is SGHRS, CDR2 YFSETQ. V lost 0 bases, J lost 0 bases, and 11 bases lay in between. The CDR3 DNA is TGCGCCAGCAGCTTGGCGACAGCTCCTAGCACAGATACGCAGTATTTT. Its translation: CASSLATAPSTDTQYF.

The CDR3 nucleotides read TGTGCCAGCAGTTATAACCCCGGGTCACCCCTCCACTTT. It codes for CASSYNPGSPLHF. V and J are TRBV27 and TRBJ1-6; no reliable D call. The CDR3 covers 13 residues. Germline loops: CDR1 MNHEY, CDR2 SMNVEV (reference sequence). The V end was cut by 4 bases, the J end by 10 bases, with 11 bases between.